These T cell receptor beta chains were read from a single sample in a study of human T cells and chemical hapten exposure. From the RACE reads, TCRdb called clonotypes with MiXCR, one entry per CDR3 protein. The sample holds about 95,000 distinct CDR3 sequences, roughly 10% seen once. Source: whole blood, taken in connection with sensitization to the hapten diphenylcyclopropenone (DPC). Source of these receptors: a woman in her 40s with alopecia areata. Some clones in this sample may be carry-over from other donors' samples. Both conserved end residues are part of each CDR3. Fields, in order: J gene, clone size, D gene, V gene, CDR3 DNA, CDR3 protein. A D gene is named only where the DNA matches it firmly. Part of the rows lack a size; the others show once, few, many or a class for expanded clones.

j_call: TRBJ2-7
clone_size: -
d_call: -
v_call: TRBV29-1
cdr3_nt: TGCAGCGTTGATCTGGCGCCGAGCTACGAGCAGTACTTC
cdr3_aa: CSVDLAPSYEQYF

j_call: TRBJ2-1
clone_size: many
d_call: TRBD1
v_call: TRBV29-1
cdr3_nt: TGCAGCGTGACGAAAACAGGGGGCCAAATCTATGAGCAGTTCTTC
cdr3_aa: CSVTKTGGQIYEQFF

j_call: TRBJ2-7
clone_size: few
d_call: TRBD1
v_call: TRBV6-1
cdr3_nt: TGTGCCAGCAGTAAACAGGGGAACTACGAGCAGTACTTC
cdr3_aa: CASSKQGNYEQYF

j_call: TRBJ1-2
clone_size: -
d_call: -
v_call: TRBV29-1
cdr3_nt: TGCAGCGTTGAGGATGGTCTGGGCTATGGCTACACCTTC
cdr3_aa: CSVEDGLGYGYTF

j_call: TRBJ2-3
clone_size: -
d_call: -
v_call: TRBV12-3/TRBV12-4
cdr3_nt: TGTGCCAGCAGTTTGGTGACAAGGCCGGGAGCAGATACGCAGTATTTT
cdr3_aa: CASSLVTRPGADTQYF

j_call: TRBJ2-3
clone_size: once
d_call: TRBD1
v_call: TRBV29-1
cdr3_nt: TGCAGCGTTGACCCGGGACAGGGAAATACGCAGTATTTT
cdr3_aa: CSVDPGQGNTQYF

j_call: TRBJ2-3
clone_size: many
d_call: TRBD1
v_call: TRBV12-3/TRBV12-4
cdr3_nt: TGTGCCAGCAGGTCCTCAGGGGGCGCGACAGATACGCAGTATTTT
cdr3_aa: CASRSSGGATDTQYF

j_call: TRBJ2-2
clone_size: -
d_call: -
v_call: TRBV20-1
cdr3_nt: TGCAGTGCTAGAAGGTCAGCGAACACCGGGGAGCTGTTTTTT
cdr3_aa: CSARRSANTGELFF

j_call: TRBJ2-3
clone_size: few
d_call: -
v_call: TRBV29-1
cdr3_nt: TGCAGCGTTGAAGCCGTCAGAAGCACAGATACGCAGTATTTT
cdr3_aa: CSVEAVRSTDTQYF

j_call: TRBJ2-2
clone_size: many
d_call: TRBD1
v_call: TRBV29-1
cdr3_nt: TGCAGCGGTGGACAGGGGGCTGGCGGGGAGCTGTTTTTT
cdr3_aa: CSGGQGAGGELFF

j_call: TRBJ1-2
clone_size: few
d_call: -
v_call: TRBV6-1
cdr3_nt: TGTGCCAGCAGTCCTCAACAGGGTCCCTATGGCTACACCTTC
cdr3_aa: CASSPQQGPYGYTF

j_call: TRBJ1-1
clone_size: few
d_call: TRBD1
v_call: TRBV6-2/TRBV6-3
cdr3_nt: TGTGCCAGCAGTTACACAGGGGACACCACTGAAGCTTTCTTT
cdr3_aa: CASSYTGDTTEAFF

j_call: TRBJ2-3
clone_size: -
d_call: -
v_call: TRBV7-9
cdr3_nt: TGTGCCAGCAGCTTAGCACACCCCACAGATACGCAGTATTTT
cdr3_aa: CASSLAHPTDTQYF

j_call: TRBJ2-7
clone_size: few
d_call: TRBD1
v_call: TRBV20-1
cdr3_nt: TGCAGTGCTTGGACAGGGTGGGGCTACGAGCAGTACTTC
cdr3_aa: CSAWTGWGYEQYF

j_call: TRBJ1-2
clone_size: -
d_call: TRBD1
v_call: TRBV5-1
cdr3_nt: TGCGCCAGCAGCTACCGGGACAGCTATGGCTACACCTTC
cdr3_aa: CASSYRDSYGYTF

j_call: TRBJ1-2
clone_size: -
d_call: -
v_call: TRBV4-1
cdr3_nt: TGCGCCAGCAGCCATGCACAGGGCGGCTACACCTTC
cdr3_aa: CASSHAQGGYTF

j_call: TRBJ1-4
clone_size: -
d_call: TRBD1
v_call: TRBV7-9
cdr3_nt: TGTGCCAGCAGCTTAGTGGACAGGGGGCCTGAAAAACTGTTTTTT
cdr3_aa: CASSLVDRGPEKLFF

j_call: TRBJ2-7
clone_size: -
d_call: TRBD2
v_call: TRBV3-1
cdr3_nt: TGTGCCAGCAGCCAAGGGCCTAGCGGGAGTACCTACGAGCAGTACTTC
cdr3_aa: CASSQGPSGSTYEQYF

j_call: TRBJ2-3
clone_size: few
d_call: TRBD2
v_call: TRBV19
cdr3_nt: TGTGCCAGTAGTATAGGTGCGACTAGCGGTAGCACAGATACGCAGTATTTT
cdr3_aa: CASSIGATSGSTDTQYF

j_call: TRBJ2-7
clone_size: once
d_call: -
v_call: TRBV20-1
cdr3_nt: TGCAGTGCTATGTCCGACATTTCCTACGAGCAGTACTTC
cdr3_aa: CSAMSDISYEQYF

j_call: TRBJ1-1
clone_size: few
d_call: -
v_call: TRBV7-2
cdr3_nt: TGTGCCAGCATGCTATCGGGGCGCCGAGAAGCTTTCTTT
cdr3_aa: CASMLSGRREAFF

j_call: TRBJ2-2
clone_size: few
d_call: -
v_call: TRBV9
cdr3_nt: TGTGCCAGCAGCGTAGAGATCGGGGGTGGCGGGGAGCTGTTTTTT
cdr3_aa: CASSVEIGGGGELFF

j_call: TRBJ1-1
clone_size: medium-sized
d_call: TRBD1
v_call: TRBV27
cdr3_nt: TGTGCCAGCAGTTACGGACTTTCCGGGACAGGGGGGATCAGTGGAGCTTTCTTT
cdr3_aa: CASSYGLSGTGGISGAFF

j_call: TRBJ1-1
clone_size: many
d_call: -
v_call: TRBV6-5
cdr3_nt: TGTGCCAGCAGTTACCCGGGAAACACTGAAGCTTTCTTT
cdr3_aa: CASSYPGNTEAFF

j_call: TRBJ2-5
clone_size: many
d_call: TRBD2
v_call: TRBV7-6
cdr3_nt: TGTGCCAGCAGCTTAGGGGCTAGCGGCCAAGAGACCCAGTACTTC
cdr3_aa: CASSLGASGQETQYF

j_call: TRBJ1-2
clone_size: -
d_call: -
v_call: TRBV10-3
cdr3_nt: TGTGCCATCAGTGAGGGACAGACCCGAAACTATGGCTACACCTTC
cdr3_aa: CAISEGQTRNYGYTF

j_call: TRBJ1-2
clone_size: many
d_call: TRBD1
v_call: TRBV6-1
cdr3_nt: TGTGCCGGAAGACAGGGGGCAACTGGTGGCTACACCTTC
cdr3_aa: CAGRQGATGGYTF

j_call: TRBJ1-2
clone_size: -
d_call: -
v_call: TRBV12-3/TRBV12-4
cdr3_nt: TGTGCCAGCAGTCGATCCGGGCCCGATGGCTACACCTTC
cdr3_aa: CASSRSGPDGYTF

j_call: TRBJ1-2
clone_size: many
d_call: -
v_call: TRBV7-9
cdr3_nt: TGTGCCAGCAGCTTTACAGGGCACTATGGCTACACCTTC
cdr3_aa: CASSFTGHYGYTF

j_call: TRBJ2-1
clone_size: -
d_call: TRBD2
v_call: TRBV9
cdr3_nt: TGTGCCAGCTCTCTAGCGGGAGTCCCGGGTGAGCAGTTCTTC
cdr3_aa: CASSLAGVPGEQFF

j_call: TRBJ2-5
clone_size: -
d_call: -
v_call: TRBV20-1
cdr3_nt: TGCAGTGCTAACCCTCCGGGACCAGAGACCCAGTACTTC
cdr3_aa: CSANPPGPETQYF